This T cell receptor (beta chain) was sequenced during a study of regulatory T cells in long-lasting Graves disease. Study overall: For under 3 months, newly diagnosed Graves' patients had been taking antithyroid drugs.

To make TCR beta libraries, researchers used iRepertoire HTBI primers and Arm-PCR of CDR3 regions. From the multiplex PCR reads, TCRdb called clonotypes with MiXCR, one entry per CDR3 protein. The data hold hundreds of thousands of distinct CDR3 sequences, with 16% observed a single time. Indicated time point: newly diagnosed GD, antithyroid drugs for less than 3 months. Researchers made the TCR library from RNA that was extracted from PBMCs. Between the trimmed V and J ends, which lost 10 bases and 6 bases, there was a span of 10 bases. This CDR3 spans 12 amino acids. Germline assignment: CDR1 LNHDA and CDR2 SQIVND (reference sequence). These data also featured in a second study, about T cells in Graves' hyperthyroidism and ophthalmopathy.

The source is a woman in her forties or fifties with Graves disease. The source material was peripheral blood mononuclear cells (PBMCs), sampled at new diagnosis, from a patient treated with antithyroid drugs. The V and J genes are TRBV19 and TRBJ1-6; no reliable D call. Here the CDR3 reads CATKEGNSPLHF. CDR3 nucleotide sequence: TGTGCCACCAAGGAGGGTAATTCACCCCTCCACTTT.